The clone carrying this T cell receptor beta chain was picked up many times. Its cognate antigen is unknown. In germline, CDR1 is SGHNT, CDR2 YYREEE (reference sequence). V dropped 0 bases and J dropped 0; count of bases not matched to a gene: 1. The CDR3 extends over 15 amino acids. This sample was taken from a study of CD8 T cells in ankylosing spondylitis. Making use of molecular barcodes, quantitative 5'-RACE generated TCR beta libraries. TCRdb re-called the 5' RACE reads with MiXCR, one entry per CDR3 protein. The table lists approximately 260,000 distinct CDR3 sequences, 15% to 20% of them singletons. Findings and limits, study-wide: There were earlier reports of some motif variants in reactive arthritis synovial fluid and blood. In peripheral blood, disease-linked CD8+ clones occurred at relatively low frequencies. Characteristic of ankylosing spondylitis blood, it appeared, was a TCR beta motif comprising several highly homologous variants.

The sequence was obtained from a male donor with ankylosing spondylitis or in good health (not recorded which). Sequenced: blood, either unsorted or a sorted T cell fraction (not recorded which). The V gene is TRBV5-4, the J gene TRBJ2-3; 7 nucleotides agree with TRBD2. The CDR3 DNA reads as TGTGCCAGCAGCTTGGGACTAGCTAGCACAGATACGCAGTATTTT. The encoded protein is CASSLGLASTDTQYF.